This T cell receptor (beta chain) emerged from a study of blood T cells in healthy people across ages. Using a J-beta primer mix together with a sample-barcoded 5' primer, a second PCR was run for about 6 to 12 cycles. TCRdb re-called the 5' RACE reads through MiXCR, storing one row per CDR3 protein. The sample carries 1.8 million or so distinct CDR3 sequences, approximately 40% recorded once. This clonotype was detected a few times. There are 13 residues in the CDR3. The V end lost 3 bases, the J end lost 8 bases, and 8 bases lay between the germline ends. Per the germline V gene, CDR1 is LGHDT and CDR2 is YNNKEL (reference sequence).

Sequenced material: blood. The chain employs TRBV3-1 and TRBJ2-6; D ambiguous. The receptor comes from a human donor in good health. This chain's CDR3 is CASSQSQSNVLTF. As DNA, the CDR3 is TGTGCCAGCAGCCAGAGTCAGTCCAACGTCCTGACTTTC.